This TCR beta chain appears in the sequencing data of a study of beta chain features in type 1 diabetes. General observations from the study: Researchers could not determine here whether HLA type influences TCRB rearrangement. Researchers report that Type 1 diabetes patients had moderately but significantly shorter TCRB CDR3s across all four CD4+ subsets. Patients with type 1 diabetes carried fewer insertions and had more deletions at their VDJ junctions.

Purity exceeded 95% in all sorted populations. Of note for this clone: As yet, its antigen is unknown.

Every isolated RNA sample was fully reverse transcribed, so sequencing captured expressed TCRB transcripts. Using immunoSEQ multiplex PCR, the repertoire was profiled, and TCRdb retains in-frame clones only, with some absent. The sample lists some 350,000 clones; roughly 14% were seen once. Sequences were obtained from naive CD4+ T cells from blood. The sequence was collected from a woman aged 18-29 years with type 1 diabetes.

The CDR3 region is CASRRNTEAFF. The CDR3 nucleotides read TGTGCCAGCAGGCGAAACACTGAAGCTTTCTTT. V usage is TRBV28 and J usage is TRBJ1-1; D uncertain. The V gene's germline CDR1 is MDHEN and CDR2 SYDVKM. The CDR3 is 11 residues long. The ends were cut back, 6 bases at V and 2 bases at J, with 4 bases in the middle. The full variable domain, completed using reference TRBV28 and TRBJ1-1, is DVKVTQSSRYLVKRTGEKVFLECVQDMDHENMFWYRQDPGLGLRLIYFSYDVKMKEKGDIPEGYSVSREKKERFSLILESASTNQTSMYLCASRRNTEAFFGQGTRLTVV.